A single sample is the source of the 27 T cell receptor beta chains below, sequenced in a study of naive and memory T cell subsets. The beta constant-region primer was an equimolar mix of two oligonucleotides covering TRBC1 and TRBC2. TCRdb recomputed calls from the UMI-ligation and nested PCR reads with MiXCR, one row per CDR3 protein. The sample contains roughly 140,000 distinct CDR3 sequences, approximately 17% of which appear only once. The specimen sequenced was naive CD4+ T cells from blood. Receptors were obtained from a human donor in good health.

This clonotype was seen ten or more times. The chain is built from TRBV4-3 and TRBJ2-1; no definite D call. The CDR3 has 14 amino acids. With 0 bases removed from V and 10 bases from J, the gap between germline ends came to 13 bases. From germline, CDR1 is LGHNA and CDR2 YSLEER. The CDR3 DNA follows: TGCGCCAGCAGCCAAGATGGCGATTTTCGGGAGCAGTTCTTC. It codes for CASSQDGDFREQFF.

This chain uses TRBV11-2 with TRBJ1-4; 7 nucleotides match TRBD1. There are 17 residues in the CDR3. V lost 2 bases, J lost 2 bases, and 8 bases stayed unmatched. Germline V gene sequence: CDR1 SGHAT, CDR2 FQNNGV. CDR3 nucleotide sequence: TGTGCCAGCAGCTTAACAGGGGCGAGTGGTACTAATGAAAAACTGTTTTTT. This codes for CASSLTGASGTNEKLFF.

This clonotype was seen a few times. The J gene is TRBJ1-3, the V gene TRBV5-1; no reliable D call. Germline assignment: CDR1 SGHRS and CDR2 YFSETQ. Trimming took 0 bases from V and 2 from J, leaving 9 bases between them. The CDR3 sequence is 15 residues long. The CDR3: CASSLAAGAGNTIYF. The DNA for the CDR3 is TGCGCCAGCAGCTTGGCCGCAGGAGCTGGAAACACCATATATTTT.

V usage is TRBV29-1 and J usage is TRBJ1-2; TRBD1 is a possible D gene (5 bases). V gave up 2 bases and J gave up 4 bases, with 11 bases separating them. The CDR3 loop spans 13 amino acids. Germline loops: CDR1 SQVTM, CDR2 ANQGSEA. The DNA of the CDR3 is TGCAGCGTTGAAAGGGGTTTGGGCTATGGCTACACCTTC. Translation: CSVERGLGYGYTF.

This chain uses TRBV19 with TRBJ2-1, with unresolved D. The CDR3 is 14 residues long. CDR1 and CDR2 from the germline V gene are LNHDA and SQIVND (reference sequence). V was cut by 7 bases and J by 4 bases, with 14 bases left in between. CDR3 nucleotide sequence: TGTGCCAGTACTGCGGACGGATGTTACAATGAGCAGTTCTTC. The encoded protein is CASTADGCYNEQFF. Drawing the rest from reference TRBV19 and TRBJ2-1, the complete variable domain is DGGITQSPKYLFRKEGQNVTLSCEQNLNHDAMYWYRQDPGQGLRLIYYSQIVNDFQKGDIAEGYSVSREKKESFPLTVTSAQKNPTAFYLCASTADGCYNEQFFGPGTRLTVL.

This clonotype was observed a handful of times. The chain uses TRBV7-3 and TRBJ2-7; 13 bases line up with TRBD2. The CDR3 length is 18 residues. Germline-derived CDR1 and CDR2 are SGHTA and FQGTGA. J lost 4 bases, V lost 2 bases, and 11 bases had no gene match. The CDR3 here is CASSLWTSGSGFLYEQYF. The CDR3 bases are TGTGCCAGCAGCTTATGGACTAGCGGGAGTGGTTTCCTTTACGAGCAGTACTTC. Together with reference TRBV7-3 and TRBJ2-7, the CDR3 gives the full variable domain: GAGVSQTPSNKVTEKGKYVELRCDPISGHTALYWYRQSLGQGPEFLIYFQGTGAADDSGLPNDRFFAVRPEGSVSTLKIQRTERGDSAVYLCASSLWTSGSGFLYEQYFGPGTRLTVT.

In its sample, this clonotype was seen a few times. This chain joins TRBV7-9 and TRBJ2-1, with TRBD1 identical over 9 bases. CDR1 SEHNR and CDR2 FQNEAQ come from the germline V gene (reference sequence). The CDR3 has 17 amino acids. Losses at the gene ends were 6 bases for V and 3 bases for J; bases not matched to a gene: 12. The CDR3 loop is CASSLPTGGRNYNEQFF. DNA for the CDR3: TGTGCCAGCAGTTTACCTACAGGGGGCAGGAACTACAATGAGCAGTTCTTC.

This clonotype was seen a few times. V and J are TRBV29-1 and TRBJ2-1, with D possibly TRBD2 on 7 matching bases. Germline V CDR1 and CDR2: SQVTM, ANQGSEA. The V and J ends lost 6 bases and 3 bases respectively, with 21 bases between them. CDR3 size: 16 residues. The CDR3 DNA reads TGCAGCGTCACGGGGGGCAGTAGCAGAAACTACAATGAGCAGTTCTTC. Encoded protein: CSVTGGSSRNYNEQFF.

The table lists this clonotype with a few counts. The gene calls are TRBV7-3 and TRBJ2-1; unclear D gene. Germline CDR1 reads SGHTA; CDR2 reads FQGTGA. V was clipped by 1 base and J by 3 bases, with 4 bases between them. The CDR3 loop spans 13 amino acids. CDR3 sequence (DNA): TGTGCCAGCAGCTTAAAAGGCTACAATGAGCAGTTCTTC. It yields the protein CASSLKGYNEQFF.

This clonotype was seen a handful of times. This rearrangement joins TRBV14 to TRBJ2-5; possibly TRBD1 or TRBD2 for D (5 bases each). In germline, CDR1 is SGHDN, CDR2 FVKESK. The ends were cut back, 1 base at V and 5 bases at J, with 20 bases in the middle. This CDR3 comprises 17 residues. CDR3 sequence (DNA): TGTGCCAGCAGCCAAGTACGGCAGGGACGGTTCCAGGAGACCCAGTACTTC. Translation: CASSQVRQGRFQETQYF.

The J gene is TRBJ2-4, the V gene TRBV7-9, with D maybe TRBD2 (5 bases). Germline-derived CDR1 and CDR2 are SEHNR and FQNEAQ (reference sequence). The CDR3 sequence is 17 residues long. The V end was cut by 0 bases, the J end by 6 bases, with 18 bases between. CDR3 nucleotide sequence: TGTGCCAGCAGCTTAGCAGGCAGCCGAGGGTTCGGAAACATTCAGTACTTC. Amino acid sequence: CASSLAGSRGFGNIQYF.

This chain links TRBV4-2 with TRBJ2-3; TRBD1 aligns across 7 bases. Germline CDR1 and CDR2: LGHNA and YNFKEQ. V lost 4 bases, J lost 2 bases, and 9 bases stayed unmatched. The length of the CDR3 is 16 residues. The CDR3, as DNA: TGTGCCAGCAGCCGTACCCGGGACAGCAACACAGATACGCAGTATTTT. This encodes CASSRTRDSNTDTQYF.

This clonotype appeared many times. The chain is built from TRBV6-5 and TRBJ1-1, with a tentative D call TRBD1 (5 bases). V lost 7 bases and J 5 bases, leaving 11 bases between the germline ends. The CDR3 is 12 residues long. CDR1 MNHEY and CDR2 SVGAGI come from the germline V gene. The CDR3, as DNA: TGTGCCAGCACGGGGGTTCGGACTGAAGCTTTCTTT. It yields the protein CASTGVRTEAFF.

V is TRBV12-3 or TRBV12-4 and J is TRBJ1-1; tentative D call: TRBD1 (6 bases). CDR3 length: 14 amino acids. V was trimmed by 6 bases and J by 4 bases, leaving 15 bases between them. The CDR3: CASSRDRSGTEAFF. The CDR3 DNA is TGTGCCAGCAGCCGAGACAGGTCAGGCACTGAAGCTTTCTTT.

A few counts support this clonotype. This rearrangement joins TRBV6-2 or TRBV6-3 to TRBJ1-5, with D unclear. Germline assignment: CDR1 MNHEY and CDR2 SVGEGT. Trimming cost V 7 bases and J 7 bases, with 17 bases left between them. The CDR3 extends over 14 amino acids. The CDR3 here is CASTHPVGVQPQHF. CDR3 DNA: TGTGCCAGCACTCACCCAGTCGGGGTACAGCCCCAGCATTTT.

The rearrangement joins TRBV2 to TRBJ2-6; possible D gene TRBD2, 5 bases. The CDR3 is 15 residues long. Looked up from germline, CDR1 is SNHLY and CDR2 is FYNNEI. V lost 4 bases to trimming and J lost 0 bases, with 7 bases between them. The CDR3 is CASSAGYSGANVLTF. CDR3 sequence (DNA): TGTGCCAGCAGTGCGGGGTACTCTGGGGCCAACGTCCTGACTTTC. The variable domain in full, with the rest retrieved from reference TRBV2 and TRBJ2-6, is EPEVTQTPSHQVTQMGQEVILRCVPISNHLYFYWYRQILGQKVEFLVSFYNNEISEKSEIFDDQFSVERPDGSNFTLKIRSTKLEDSAMYFCASSAGYSGANVLTFGAGSRLTVL.

The CDR3, as DNA: TGCGCCAGCACGTTGGGACTAGCGGGAGGAGGCTACGAGCAGTACTTC. It encodes CASTLGLAGGGYEQYF. This chain links TRBV5-1 with TRBJ2-7; 15 nucleotides line up with TRBD2. Looked up from germline, CDR1 is SGHRS and CDR2 is YFSETQ. With 6 bases clipped from V and 3 bases from J, the junction kept 7 bases outside the gene matches. This CDR3 has 16 amino acids.

J is TRBJ1-4 and V is TRBV4-1; the D is unclear. The V end was cut by 1 base, the J end by 3 bases, with 9 bases between. CDR1 and CDR2 (germline): MGHRA, YSYEKL. The CDR3 totals 15 residues. The CDR3 sequence is CASSQGSSPNEKLFF. CDR3 nucleotides: TGCGCCAGCAGCCAAGGTTCCAGCCCTAATGAAAAACTGTTTTTT.

The gene calls are TRBV4-1 and TRBJ1-2; D call uncertain. The CDR3 has 15 residues. The V gene's germline CDR1 is MGHRA and CDR2 YSYEKL. Between the trimmed V and J ends, which lost 1 base and 3 bases, there was a span of 12 bases. CDR3: CASSQGRGDYYGYTF. CDR3 DNA sequence: TGCGCCAGCAGCCAAGGTCGCGGCGACTACTATGGCTACACCTTC.

This clonotype was found many times. The gene calls are TRBV7-2 and TRBJ1-5, with D tentatively TRBD1 (5 bases). V was pared by 5 bases and J by 7 bases, with 18 bases between. The CDR3 has 15 residues. The germline V gene encodes CDR1 SGHTA and CDR2 FQGNSA. CDR3 region: CASSAGTAVLQPQHF. The CDR3 DNA sequence: TGTGCCAGCAGCGCCGGGACCGCAGTGCTACAGCCCCAGCATTTT. Complete variable domain (other parts from reference TRBV7-2 and TRBJ1-5): GAGVSQSPSNKVTEKGKDVELRCDPISGHTALYWYRQSLGQGLEFLIYFQGNSAPDKSGLPSDRFSAERTGGSVSTLTIQRTQQEDSAVYLCASSAGTAVLQPQHFGDGTRLSIL.

This clonotype was found many times. V gene TRBV30 combines with J gene TRBJ1-1; TRBD1 is a possible D gene (5 bases). CDR1 is GTSNPN and CDR2 is SVGIG in the germline V gene (reference sequence). The V end was cut by 0 bases, the J end by 5 bases, with 10 bases between. This CDR3 spans 13 amino acids. CDR3 DNA sequence: TGTGCCTGGAGTGTACAGTGGGGGACTGAAGCTTTCTTT. Its protein product is CAWSVQWGTEAFF.

The V call is TRBV5-1, the J call TRBJ2-5; possible D gene TRBD1, 5 bases. V lost 4 bases to trimming and J lost 1 base, with 11 bases between them. There are 14 residues in the CDR3. Germline CDR1 and CDR2: SGHRS and YFSETQ. The DNA of the CDR3 is TGCGCCAGCAGCGAGACAGTGACCCAAGAGACCCAGTACTTC. Its protein is CASSETVTQETQYF.

This sequence joins TRBV29-1 and TRBJ2-7; D is perhaps TRBD2 (6 bases). In germline, CDR1 is SQVTM, CDR2 ANQGSEA. CDR3 size: 11 residues. Trimming took off 7 bases at V and 3 bases at J, with 10 bases between the two ends. Written as DNA, the CDR3 is TGCAGCGCCTTGACTAGCTACGAGCAGTACTTC. Amino acids: CSALTSYEQYF.

V and J are TRBV11-2 and TRBJ2-5, with 16 bases aligning to TRBD2. Trimming cost V 5 bases and J 5 bases; bases outside gene matches: 11. The length of the CDR3 is 18 residues. Germline V gene lookup returns CDR1 SGHAT and CDR2 FQNNGV. The chain's CDR3 is CASSTKGLAGGPRETQYF. In DNA form, the CDR3 reads TGTGCCAGCAGCACAAAGGGACTAGCGGGAGGGCCTCGGGAGACCCAGTACTTC.

This rearrangement joins TRBV27 to TRBJ1-2; 7 nucleotides line up with TRBD1. The CDR3 totals 16 residues. The junction had 13 bases not matched to a gene; V was cut back by 6 bases and J by 3 bases. Germline CDR1 reads MNHEY; CDR2 reads SMNVEV (reference sequence). DNA for the CDR3: TGTGCCAGCAGCCCAGGGGGGGGGACTACCTACTATGGCTACACCTTC. Translated, it gives CASSPGGGTTYYGYTF.

V usage is TRBV11-2 and J usage is TRBJ2-7; TRBD1 or TRBD2 may be the D gene (7 bases each). Trimming pared 5 bases from V and 3 bases from J, leaving 23 bases between. This CDR3 has 17 amino acids. Germline values: CDR1 SGHAT, CDR2 FQNNGV. CDR3 sequence: CASSPRGGSGPSYEQYF. The CDR3 nucleotides are TGTGCCAGCAGCCCCAGGGGGGGTAGCGGGCCAAGCTACGAGCAGTACTTC.

This clonotype was seen a few times. The chain is built from TRBV2 and TRBJ1-2; D is unclear. The ends were cut back, 3 bases at V and 1 base at J, with 3 bases in the middle. CDR1 is SNHLY and CDR2 is FYNNEI in the germline V gene. The CDR3 covers 12 residues. The CDR3 DNA follows: TGTGCCAGCAGTGACAATAACTATGGCTACACCTTC. Translating gives CASSDNNYGYTF.